The 22 T cell receptor beta chains in this list originate from one sample, sequenced in a study of T cell repertoires in cytomegalovirus infection. TCRdb analysed the reads with MiXCR anew, one entry per CDR3 protein. The table lists a few hundred thousand distinct CDR3 sequences, around 30% of them singletons, with roughly 15% in the top ten. Antigens of these TCRs are unknown. The sequenced sample was cultured PBMCs, obtained from culture after CMV antigen stimulation. These TCRs come from a human donor in good health (CMV status not recorded). Some clones in this sample may be carry-over from other donors' samples.

This clonotype was seen a handful of times. A much larger clone lies one base from this, so it may be a read error. The chain employs TRBV7-2 and TRBJ1-2; D is uncertain. Trimming left V 5 bases short and J 2 bases short, with 3 bases between. The CDR3 is 11 amino acids. Germline assignment: CDR1 SGHTA and CDR2 FQGNSA. The CDR3 DNA reads TGTGCCAGCAGCCGGAACTATGGCTACACCTTC. Protein: CASSRNYGYTF.

The chain carries TRBV11-2 and TRBJ2-2; 11 positions match TRBD2. The J segment lost 4 bases and the V segment lost 1 base, leaving 2 bases of the junction unmatched. Germline lookup yields CDR1 SGHAT and CDR2 FQNNGV. The CDR3 totals 16 residues. CDR3 in DNA: TGTGCCAGCAGCTTAGGACTAGCGGGACCCACCGGGGAGCTGTTTTTT. Translation: CASSLGLAGPTGELFF.

This clonotype was detected a few times. This sequence joins TRBV7-2 and TRBJ2-1; 8 nucleotides align to TRBD2. This CDR3 contains 14 residues. With V trimmed by 2 bases and J by 10 bases, 7 bases remained unmatched. Germline values: CDR1 SGHTA, CDR2 FQGNSA. The CDR3 loop reads CASSLRAGGGEQFF. The CDR3 DNA sequence: TGTGCCAGCAGCTTACGGGCGGGAGGAGGAGAGCAGTTCTTC.

The rearrangement joins TRBV28 to TRBJ1-1; D is unclear. V was shortened by 5 bases and J by 5 bases, with 18 bases between the two germline ends. This CDR3 contains 15 residues. Germline V lookup: CDR1 MDHEN, CDR2 SYDVKM. In DNA, the CDR3 is TGTGCCAGCAGTCCGGTCTCTTCAGGCAGGACTGAAGCTTTCTTT. It translates to CASSPVSSGRTEAFF.

The rearrangement links TRBV28 to TRBJ2-7, with D uncertain. This CDR3 is 14 amino acids long. Germline V CDR1 and CDR2: MDHEN, SYDVKM. Trimming cost V 7 bases and J 6 bases, with 19 bases left between them. CDR3 sequence (DNA): TGTGCCAGCACCTCCTTCCACGGGCCCTCCGAGCAGTACTTC. Amino acids: CASTSFHGPSEQYF.

The table lists this clonotype with a few counts. The genes are TRBV11-2 and TRBJ2-5, with 12 bases aligning to TRBD2. Unmatched junction bases numbered 15, after V lost 6 bases and J lost 4 bases. The CDR3 spans 18 residues. Germline CDR1 and CDR2: SGHAT and FQNNGV. The CDR3 is CASSTDRGVTSGGETQYF. In DNA, the CDR3 is TGTGCCAGCAGTACGGACAGGGGGGTGACTAGCGGGGGAGAGACCCAGTACTTC.

This clonotype has more than one count but fewer than ten. This chain links TRBV2 with TRBJ1-3; TRBD1 might be the D (5 bases). Germline loops: CDR1 SNHLY, CDR2 FYNNEI. The V gene lost 7 bases and the J gene lost 0 bases, with 10 bases spanning the gap. The CDR3 is 14 residues long. DNA for the CDR3: TGTGCCAGCACCCGAGGGACCTCTGGAAACACCATATATTTT. Amino acid sequence: CASTRGTSGNTIYF.

To note about this clonotype: Its ends do not fully match the called genes, so a read error is possible. CDR3 region: CASSRGTGGRGENLFF. The DNA of the CDR3 is TGTGCCAGCAGCCGCGGGACAGGGGGCCGCGGTGAAAACCTGTTTTTT. The chain carries TRBV7-2 and TRBJ1-4, with 12 bases aligning to TRBD1. CDR1 and CDR2 from the germline V gene are SGHTA and FQGNSA. The CDR3 runs to 16 residues.

This clonotype has just one count. CDR3 coding DNA: TGTGCCATCAGTGAACCTGGGCTAAAAGGCGAGCAGTACGTC. Its protein is CAISEPGLKGEQYV. This chain connects TRBV10-3 to TRBJ2-7, with D unresolved. There are 14 residues in the CDR3. The germline V gene has CDR1 ENHRY and CDR2 SYGVKD. Trimming stripped 3 bases from V and 6 bases from J, with 15 bases between.

This clonotype was observed many times. This rearrangement joins TRBV7-8 to TRBJ1-5, with TRBD1 matching over 9 bases. The CDR3 contains 15 residues. Germline V gene lookup returns CDR1 SGHVS and CDR2 FQNEAQ. The V segment lost 5 bases and the J segment 5 bases; nucleotides outside the gene matches: 7. The CDR3 loop is CASSEQGAADQPQHF. The DNA for the CDR3 is TGTGCCAGCAGCGAACAGGGGGCGGCGGATCAGCCCCAGCATTTT.

This clonotype turned up a few times. This sequence joins TRBV5-4 and TRBJ1-3; D may be TRBD1 (5 bases). V was pared by 1 base and J by 7 bases, with 21 bases between. The CDR3 has 17 residues. Germline CDR1 is SGHNT and CDR2 is YYREEE (reference sequence). The CDR3 DNA is TGTGCCAGCAGCTTGTCTCTCTCGGGACTAATGAAGAACACCATATATTTT. It is translated as CASSLSLSGLMKNTIYF.

In its sample, this clonotype was seen a few times. The chain employs TRBV7-2 and TRBJ1-5, with TRBD1 as a possible D gene (6 bases). Trimming left V 3 bases short and J 3 bases short, with 12 bases between. The CDR3 has 15 residues. Germline V gene data show CDR1 as SGHTA and CDR2 as FQGNSA. CDR3 loop: CASSLDRFPNQPQHF. DNA of the CDR3: TGTGCCAGCAGCTTGGACAGATTCCCCAATCAGCCCCAGCATTTT.

The chain links TRBV29-1 to TRBJ2-4; tentatively, D is TRBD1 (6 bases). The CDR3 consists of 14 residues. Trimming shortened V by 6 bases and J by 3 bases, and 15 bases separated the two germline ends. Germline V CDR1 and CDR2: SQVTM, ANQGSEA. The CDR3 spells CSVGAAVDKNIQYF. DNA of the CDR3: TGCAGCGTGGGGGCGGCTGTGGACAAAAACATTCAGTACTTC.

The chain is built from TRBV27 and TRBJ2-5, with TRBD2 matching 8 bases. J gave up 4 bases and V 8 bases, and 12 bases lay outside the gene matches. This CDR3 is 15 amino acids long. Looked up from germline, CDR1 is MNHEY and CDR2 is SMNVEV (reference sequence). CDR3 amino acids: CASRSGTFSRETQYF. DNA of the CDR3: TGTGCCAGCCGTAGCGGGACCTTTTCCAGAGAGACCCAGTACTTC.

This clonotype appeared a few times. The J gene is TRBJ2-3, the V gene TRBV7-2, with a tentative D call TRBD2 (6 bases). CDR3 length: 15 residues. Deletions cut 6 bases from V and 1 base from J, with 14 bases between. The germline gives CDR1 SGHTA, CDR2 FQGNSA. Written as DNA, the CDR3 is TGTGCCAGCAGAGTTATAGCGGCAGGCACAGATACGCAGTATTTT. Its translation is CASRVIAAGTDTQYF.

The table lists this clonotype with many counts. The CDR3 region has the DNA TGTGCCAGCTCTCAGGACGGGAGGAGCACAGATACGCAGTATTTT. Encoded protein: CASSQDGRSTDTQYF. The J gene is TRBJ2-3, the V gene TRBV7-2; 7 bases align to TRBD2. The CDR3 has 15 residues. The germline V gene has CDR1 SGHTA and CDR2 FQGNSA. Trimming cost V 8 bases and J 0 bases; bases outside gene matches: 8.

The rearrangement uses TRBV20-1 and TRBJ1-2; D unclear. The germline V gene encodes CDR1 DFQATT and CDR2 SNEGSKA (reference sequence). V was pared by 3 bases and J by 2 bases, with 10 bases between. The CDR3 consists of 13 residues. CDR3 nucleotide sequence: TGCAGTGCTAGGATGGACGGAAACTATGGCTACACCTTC. This sequence encodes CSARMDGNYGYTF.

The chain carries TRBV27 and TRBJ2-7, with TRBD1 as a possible D gene (5 bases). The V end lost 2 bases, the J end lost 0 bases, and 11 bases lay between the germline ends. Germline V CDR1 and CDR2: MNHEY, SMNVEV (reference sequence). This CDR3 is built from 15 residues. In DNA form, the CDR3 reads TGTGCCAGCAGTTTACAAGGGGCACCCTCCTACGAGCAGTACGTC. Translated: CASSLQGAPSYEQYV.

The rearrangement uses TRBV11-3 and TRBJ2-3, with 8 nucleotides matching TRBD2. J gave up 7 bases and V 5 bases, and 14 bases lay outside the gene matches. The CDR3 has 16 residues. CDR1 and CDR2 (germline): SGHNT, YENEEA. The CDR3 loop reads CASSPGEGLEKNTQYF. DNA for the CDR3: TGTGCCAGCAGCCCTGGGGAGGGACTAGAGAAAAATACGCAGTATTTT.

This clonotype was counted many times. The chain has TRBV19 and TRBJ1-5; D might be TRBD1 (5 bases). CDR1 and CDR2 (germline): LNHDA, SQIVND (reference sequence). This CDR3 is 13 amino acids long. V was cut by 1 base and J by 7 bases, with 8 bases left in between. CDR3 coding DNA: TGTGCCAGTAGTATAGTGGGGGGACAGCCCCAGCATTTT. Residues: CASSIVGGQPQHF.

V usage is TRBV4-1 and J usage is TRBJ1-6; tentative D call: TRBD1 (5 bases). Per germline, CDR1 MGHRA and CDR2 YSYEKL. V lost 5 bases and J lost 17, with 22 bases in between. The CDR3 contains 14 residues. The chain's CDR3 is CASSSRDGRFKVHF. CDR3 bases: TGCGCCAGCAGCTCCCGGGACGGACGTTTTAAAGTCCACTTT.

This sequence joins TRBV6-6 and TRBJ2-7; no firm D call. The CDR3 is made up of 15 amino acids. Germline CDR1 MNHNY, CDR2 SVGAGI (reference sequence). V lost 0 bases and J lost 3, with 12 bases in between. Here the CDR3 DNA reads TGTGCCAGCAGTTACTCGACCGCGGACCTCTACGAGCAGTACTTC. Protein: CASSYSTADLYEQYF.